This T cell receptor beta chain comes out of a study of glioma-infiltrating T cells. Details on this clonotype: Its antigen remains unknown. Since a much larger clone is just one base distant, this may be a read error.

Amplification of TCR alpha and beta CDR3 regions from RNA used iRepertoire nested multiplex PCR. TCRdb used MiXCR to reprocess the multiplex PCR reads, holding one entry per CDR3 protein. The sample lists some 100,000 distinct CDR3 sequences, 25% to 30% occurring once. The CDR3 contains 14 residues. The germline V gene encodes CDR1 SNHLY and CDR2 FYNNEI. Study observations and caveats: Gliomas, especially low-grade, showed above-expected tissue-blood divergence; non-neoplastic patients showed below. Very few CDR3 sequences were shared between tissue and blood.

Sequenced input: glioma tissue, nonneoplastic brain tissue, or PBMCs (not recorded which). The chain uses TRBV2 and TRBJ2-1; TRBD1 matches 7 bases. The receptor comes from a human donor with low-grade glioma or glioblastoma, undergoing nonglioma brain surgery, or in good health (not recorded which). CDR3 in amino acids: CDSSDTDRHNEQFF. CDR3 bases: TGTGACAGCAGTGACACGGACAGGCACAATGAGCAGTTCTTC.